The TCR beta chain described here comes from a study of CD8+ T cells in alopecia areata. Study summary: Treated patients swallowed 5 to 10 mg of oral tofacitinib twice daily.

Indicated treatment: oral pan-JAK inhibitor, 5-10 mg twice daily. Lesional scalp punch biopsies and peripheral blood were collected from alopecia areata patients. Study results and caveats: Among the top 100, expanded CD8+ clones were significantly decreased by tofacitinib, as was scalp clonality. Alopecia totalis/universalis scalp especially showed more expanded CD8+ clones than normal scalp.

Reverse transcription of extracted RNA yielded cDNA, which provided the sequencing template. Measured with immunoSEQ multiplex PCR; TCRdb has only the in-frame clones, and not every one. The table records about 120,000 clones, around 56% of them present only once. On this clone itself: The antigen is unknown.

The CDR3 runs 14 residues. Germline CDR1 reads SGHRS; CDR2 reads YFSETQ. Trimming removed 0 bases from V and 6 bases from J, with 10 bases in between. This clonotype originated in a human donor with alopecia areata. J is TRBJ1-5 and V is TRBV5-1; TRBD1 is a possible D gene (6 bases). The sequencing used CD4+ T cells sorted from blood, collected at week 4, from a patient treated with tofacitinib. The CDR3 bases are TGCGCCAGCAGCTTGGGGGGGCGATTTCAGCCCCAGCATTTT. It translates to CASSLGGRFQPQHF.